This TCR beta chain originates from a study of control samples from healthy donors and cancer patients. Assay: immunoSEQ multiplex PCR; the TCRdb copy retains only in-frame clones and omits some. The profile shows approximately 89,000 clones, roughly nine tenths of them singletons. The germline V gene has CDR1 MNHEY and CDR2 SMNVEV (reference sequence). The CDR3 is 21 amino acids. The J segment lost 2 bases and the V segment lost 5 bases, leaving 18 bases of the junction unmatched. This clone turned up a few times. This chain links TRBV27 with TRBJ1-6; 10 bases fit TRBD1. The clonotype was recovered from a man between 25 and 39 years old in good health. The sequencing input was blood. The CDR3 sequence is CASSPLWGQGLLGTYNSPLHF. The CDR3 DNA reads TGTGCCAGCAGTCCCTTATGGGGACAGGGGCTACTAGGAACCTATAATTCACCCCTCCACTTT.